A selection of T cell receptor beta chains follows, all from one sample in a study of blood T cell dynamics during melanoma immunotherapy. Generated by immunoSEQ multiplex PCR, the TCRdb table keeps only in-frame clones and is missing some. This sample has about 28,000 clones; 75% to 90% occur once, and the top ten carry around a tenth. Sample: blood, taken from a patient treated with checkpoint blockade. Receptor source: a human donor with melanoma. Each CDR3 is given with its conserved first and last residue. A D gene is named only where the DNA matches it firmly. Some rows mark clone size as missing; the rest say once, few, many or name a class of expanded clone.

CDR3 protein	CDR3 DNA	V gene	D gene	clone size	CDR3 length	J gene
CASSSRQSLNQPQHF	TGTGCCAGCAGTTCCCGACAGAGTCTCAATCAGCCCCAGCATTTT	TRBV28	-	-	15	TRBJ1-5
CASSDRGPYEQYF	TGTGCCAGCAGTGACAGGGGACCCTACGAGCAGTACTTC	TRBV27	TRBD1	-	13	TRBJ2-7
CASSLGLGANYGYTF	TGTGCCAGCAGCTTAGGACTGGGAGCTAACTATGGCTACACCTTC	TRBV7-2	-	once	15	TRBJ1-2
CASKGQGTTNEKLFF	TGTGCCAGCAAGGGACAGGGAACAACTAATGAAAAACTGTTTTTT	TRBV6-1	TRBD1	few	15	TRBJ1-4
CASSSQTIGTEAFF	TGTGCCAGCAGCTCGCAGACGATAGGCACTGAAGCTTTCTTT	TRBV11-3	-	-	14	TRBJ1-1
CASSLGSSGSPRFF	TGTGCCAGCAGCTTAGGGTCTAGCGGGAGCCCCCGGTTCTTC	TRBV13	TRBD2	-	14	TRBJ2-1
CASKAGSEDGYTF	TGTGCCAGCAAGGCAGGGTCGGAGGATGGCTACACCTTC	TRBV2	-	-	13	TRBJ1-2
CASSLVQVTANVLTF	TGTGCCAGCAGCTTAGTGCAGGTAACGGCCAACGTCCTGACTTTC	TRBV11-2	-	few	15	TRBJ2-6
CAWSKRGLTYNEQFF	TGTGCCTGGAGTAAGAGGGGCCTAACTTACAATGAGCAGTTCTTC	TRBV30	-	-	15	TRBJ2-1
CASNSLAGGTDTQYF	TGCGCCAGCAATTCTCTCGCGGGGGGTACAGATACGCAGTATTTT	TRBV4-3	TRBD2	-	15	TRBJ2-3
CASSEQGANYGYTF	TGCGCCAGCAGCGAACAGGGGGCCAACTATGGCTACACCTTC	TRBV5-1	TRBD1	-	14	TRBJ1-2
CASSVQSGKGYYGYTF	TGTGCCAGCAGCGTACAATCAGGGAAGGGCTATTATGGCTACACCTTC	TRBV7-9	-	-	16	TRBJ1-2
CASSPGQGRAGELFF	TGTGCCAGCAGCCCAGGCCAGGGGCGGGCCGGGGAGCTGTTTTTT	TRBV11-3	-	-	15	TRBJ2-2
CASSLGPPGTSRREQFF	TGCGCCAGCAGCTTGGGGCCCCCCGGGACTAGTCGTCGCGAGCAGTTCTTC	TRBV5-1	TRBD2	once	17	TRBJ2-1
CASSPGGGRNTIYF	TGTGCCAGCAGCCCCGGTGGGGGTAGAAACACCATATATTTT	TRBV7-2	-	-	14	TRBJ1-3
CASSPTSGGIGFLSYEQYF	TGTGCCAGCAGCCCAACTAGCGGGGGGATAGGATTCCTCTCCTACGAGCAGTACTTC	TRBV5-8	TRBD2	-	19	TRBJ2-7
CASSTGSLGGQPQHF	TGTGCCAGCAGTACAGGGTCCTTGGGGGGTCAGCCCCAGCATTTT	TRBV28	-	-	15	TRBJ1-5
CASSLTGGRDEQFF	TGTGCCAGCAGCCTGACAGGGGGCCGGGATGAGCAGTTCTTC	TRBV5-6	TRBD1	-	14	TRBJ2-1
CASGVDRFNEKLFF	TGTGCTAGTGGCGTGGACAGGTTTAATGAAAAACTGTTTTTT	TRBV12-5	TRBD1	-	14	TRBJ1-4
CASSELEVRAEQYF	TGTGCCAGCAGTGAATTAGAGGTACGGGCCGAGCAGTACTTC	TRBV2	-	-	14	TRBJ2-7
CASHRTENTEAFF	TGTGCCAGCCATCGGACAGAGAACACTGAAGCTTTCTTT	TRBV5-4	-	-	13	TRBJ1-1
CASSLGTGRGETQYF	TGCGCCAGCAGCTTGGGGACAGGACGAGGAGAGACCCAGTACTTC	TRBV5-1	TRBD1	-	15	TRBJ2-5
CASSEAQGINGYTF	TGTGCCAGCAGTGAAGCTCAGGGGATTAATGGCTACACCTTC	TRBV2	-	-	14	TRBJ1-2
CSVEERGLYGYTF	TGCAGCGTTGAAGAACGGGGGCTCTATGGCTACACCTTC	TRBV29-1	-	-	13	TRBJ1-2
CASSSNRGPGELFF	TGTGCCAGCAGCTCAAACAGGGGGCCCGGGGAGCTGTTTTTT	TRBV7-9	TRBD1	-	14	TRBJ2-2
CSVEQSQNTEAFF	TGCAGCGTTGAACAATCCCAGAACACTGAAGCTTTCTTT	TRBV29-1	-	-	13	TRBJ1-1
CASSIGPGQGVGYTF	TGTGCCAGTAGTATCGGACCGGGACAGGGTGTGGGCTACACCTTC	TRBV19	TRBD1	-	15	TRBJ1-2
CATLMTPADTEAFF	TGTGCCACCTTAATGACACCCGCTGACACTGAAGCTTTCTTT	TRBV6-1	-	-	14	TRBJ1-1
CATRAGGSGRIGSYNEQFF	TGTGCCACCAGGGCGGGGGGTAGCGGGAGAATTGGTTCCTACAATGAGCAGTTCTTC	TRBV4-2	TRBD2	once	19	TRBJ2-1
CASRRGEGTGELFF	TGTGCTAGCCGACGGGGGGAGGGGACCGGGGAGCTGTTTTTT	TRBV12-5	TRBD2	-	14	TRBJ2-2
CASSLVGGRSYEQYF	TGTGCCAGCAGCTTAGTCGGGGGCCGCTCCTACGAGCAGTACTTC	TRBV7-2	-	-	15	TRBJ2-7